The TCR beta chain under discussion was sequenced for a study of OX40 agonist ivuxolimab in advanced cancers. Study-wide context: Age averaged around 59 years (range roughly 20 to 90), and roughly 80% were male. There were three patients with partial responses, one having hepatocellular carcinoma and two cutaneous melanoma.

This CDR3 spans 11 amino acids. Germline assignment: CDR1 SQVTM and CDR2 ANQGSEA. V shed 4 bases and J 5 bases; nucleotides not matched to a gene: 0. Profiled with immunoSEQ multiplex PCR; TCRdb holds only in-frame clones, not every one. The data contain roughly 70,000 clones, 70% to 90% of them singletons. This clone was found once. The J gene is TRBJ2-7, the V gene TRBV29-1; TRBD1 matches at 9 bases. The TCR sequence derives from an adult with an advanced solid tumor such as melanoma, head and neck, liver or kidney cancer. The source was CD4+ or CD8+ T cells sorted from blood, collected in a trial of the OX40 agonist ivuxolimab. Here the CDR3 DNA reads TGCAGCGTTGGGACAGGGGACGAGCAGTACTTC. Encoded protein: CSVGTGDEQYF.